Below, 13 T cell receptor beta chains from the same sample are listed, as sequenced in a study of CXCR3-negative and CXCR3-positive naive CD8 T cells. The authors prepared UMI-labeled TRB cDNA libraries by 5' RACE. With the 5' RACE reads reprocessed, TCRdb shows one record per CDR3 protein and no DNA. Its table records about 130,000 distinct CDR3 sequences. Sequenced input: naive CXCR3- CD8+ T cells from blood. Sample subset: CD45RO-CCR7+CD27+CD95- naive CD8+ T cells lacking CXCR3 (TNR3-). These receptors came from a human donor in good health. Some clones in this sample may be carry-over from other donors' samples.

The V call is TRBV19, the J call TRBJ1-5; without DNA, the TCRdb call of TRBD1 cannot be checked. CDR1 and CDR2 from the germline V gene are LNHDA and SQIVND (reference sequence). This CDR3 comprises 17 residues. CDR3 amino acids: CASSPPTGMGSNQPQHF.

This sequence joins TRBV29-1 and TRBJ2-1; TCRdb calls TRBD2, which cannot be checked without DNA. This CDR3 has 14 amino acids. Germline V gene sequence: CDR1 SQVTM, CDR2 ANQGSEA. The chain's CDR3 is CSVEPGLAASEQFF.

V and J are TRBV7-9 and TRBJ2-3; TCRdb returns TRBD2, unconfirmable since there is no DNA. The CDR3 runs 16 residues. CDR1 and CDR2 (germline): SEHNR, FQNEAQ (reference sequence). The CDR3: CASSLVTSGYADTQYF. Based on the CDR3 plus reference TRBV7-9 and TRBJ2-3, the full variable domain is DTGVSQNPRHKITKRGQNVTFRCDPISEHNRLYWYRQTLGQGPEFLTYFQNEAQLEKSRLLSDRFSAERPKGSFSTLEIQRTEQGDSAMYLCASSLVTSGYADTQYFGPGTRLTVL.

The V call is TRBV29-1, the J call TRBJ1-3; TCRdb's D gene call, TRBD1, goes unchecked for lack of DNA. Germline V gene lookup returns CDR1 SQVTM and CDR2 ANQGSEA. The CDR3 sequence is 16 residues long. CDR3 region: CSVEDVPGASGNTIYF.

The chain couples TRBV13 to TRBJ1-1; the D gene TCRdb calls, TRBD1, cannot be checked with no DNA. Germline V lookup: CDR1 PRHDT, CDR2 FYEKMQ (reference sequence). The CDR3 loop spans 12 amino acids. This CDR3 is CASSRDRGEAFF.

The rearrangement links TRBV4-2 to TRBJ2-2. Germline values: CDR1 LGHNA, CDR2 YNFKEQ. The CDR3 runs to 15 residues. CDR3 sequence reads: CASSLRMLNTGELFF.

The V call is TRBV29-1, the J call TRBJ2-7; TCRdb lists TRBD1, though no DNA is available to test this call. The CDR3 loop spans 15 amino acids. Germline V gene data show CDR1 as SQVTM and CDR2 as ANQGSEA. This chain's CDR3 is CSVEGTGTPTYEQYF.

This rearrangement joins TRBV9 to TRBJ2-7; TCRdb reports TRBD1, a call that lacks DNA to check it against. CDR1 SGDLS and CDR2 YYNGEE come from the germline V gene. The CDR3 runs to 12 residues. The CDR3 protein is CASSATGFEQYF.

V gene TRBV3-1 combines with J gene TRBJ2-7; absent DNA, TCRdb's TRBD1 call cannot be checked. The CDR3 spans 17 residues. CDR1 LGHDT and CDR2 YNNKEL come from the germline V gene (reference sequence). CDR3 sequence reads: CASSQDLEMTGNYEQYF.

J is TRBJ2-7 and V is TRBV20-1; with no DNA, the TCRdb D assignment of TRBD2 cannot be verified. The V gene's germline CDR1 is DFQATT and CDR2 SNEGSKA (reference sequence). This CDR3 spans 12 amino acids. The CDR3 loop is CSARTSGYEQYF.

CDR3 loop: CASSDYGESSYEQYF. The rearrangement links TRBV6-4 to TRBJ2-7. This CDR3 is built from 15 residues. Germline V CDR1 and CDR2: MRHNA, SNTAGT.

The genes are TRBV5-1 and TRBJ2-3; TCRdb proposes TRBD1, but this gene call is untestable without DNA. This CDR3 contains 16 residues. Per the germline V gene, CDR1 is SGHRS and CDR2 is YFSETQ. The CDR3 loop is CASSPGQGLETDTQYF.

The chain employs TRBV29-1 and TRBJ2-7; TCRdb calls TRBD1, which cannot be checked without DNA. The CDR3 totals 13 residues. Per the germline V gene, CDR1 is SQVTM and CDR2 is ANQGSEA. The CDR3 sequence is CSVTTGLSYEQYF.